Given below is one T cell receptor (beta chain) in context. The CDR3 totals 13 residues. In germline, CDR1 is KGHDR, CDR2 SFDVKD. The V gene lost 2 bases and the J gene lost 5 bases, with 8 bases spanning the gap. The data were taken from a study of blood T cell repertoires in COVID-19. Method: immunoSEQ multiplex PCR; TCRdb's copy keeps in-frame clones and lacks some. The sample yields some 150,000 clones, over 75% seen once. The gene calls are TRBV24-1 and TRBJ2-5; D ambiguous. This clonotype was obtained from a woman between 40 and 50 years old with acute or convalescent COVID-19. The source material was peripheral blood. Here the CDR3 reads CATSDSLLETQYF. The CDR3 DNA follows: TGTGCCACCAGTGATTCCTTATTGGAGACCCAGTACTTC.